The rows below give T cell receptor beta chains drawn from one sample of a study of OX40 agonist ivuxolimab in advanced cancers. TCRdb's table, derived via immunoSEQ multiplex PCR, lists solely in-frame clones and lacks some. In the table there are around 57,000 clones, roughly 90% of which are singletons. The specimen was CD4+ or CD8+ T cells sorted from blood, collected in a trial of the OX40 agonist ivuxolimab. These receptors were obtained from an adult with an advanced solid tumor such as melanoma, head and neck, liver or kidney cancer. The CDR3 runs from the conserved cysteine through the conserved F or W. A D gene is named only where the DNA matches it firmly. Expanded clones get a size class; other rows say once, few or many, or leave the size out.

v_call,d_call,j_call,clone_size,cdr3_aa,cdr3_nt
TRBV6-5,NA,TRBJ2-1,once,CASSNSNTGYNEQFF,TGTGCCAGCAGTAACTCAAACACAGGGTACAATGAGCAGTTCTTC
TRBV6-1,NA,TRBJ1-6,NA,CASSEPGGWGSPLHF,TGTGCCAGCAGTGAACCCGGGGGCTGGGGTTCACCCCTCCACTTT
TRBV7-2,TRBD1,TRBJ1-2,NA,CASSLGQGGHYGYTF,TGTGCCAGCAGCTTAGGACAGGGGGGACACTATGGCTACACCTTC
TRBV4-2,NA,TRBJ1-2,NA,CASSQDRMAGYGYTF,TGTGCCAGCAGCCAAGATCGGATGGCAGGCTATGGTTACACCTTC
TRBV28,NA,TRBJ1-5,NA,CASSLRDRWTSNQPQHF,TGTGCCAGCAGTTTACGAGATCGGTGGACTAGCAATCAGCCCCAGCATTTT
TRBV6-1,NA,TRBJ2-6,NA,CASSENPPWAGANVLTF,TGTGCCAGCAGTGAAAACCCTCCGTGGGCTGGGGCCAACGTCCTGACTTTC
TRBV6-6,NA,TRBJ2-7,NA,CASSYRTNGEQYF,TGTGCCAGCAGTTACAGGACAAATGGCGAGCAGTACTTC
TRBV28,NA,TRBJ2-7,NA,CASSLGDSGVYEQYF,TGTGCCAGCAGTTTAGGTGACAGTGGGGTTTACGAGCAGTACTTC
TRBV28,TRBD1,TRBJ2-1,NA,CASSLYGTGLDEQFF,TGTGCCAGCAGCCTCTACGGGACAGGTTTGGATGAGCAGTTCTTC
TRBV11-3,NA,TRBJ1-1,NA,CASSLGPEAFF,TGTGCCAGCAGCTTAGGTCCTGAAGCTTTCTTT
TRBV7-8,TRBD2,TRBJ2-3,NA,CASSLGPGSGRGADTQYF,TGTGCCAGCAGCTTAGGCCCAGGGAGCGGGAGAGGTGCAGATACGCAGTATTTT
TRBV5-5,NA,TRBJ1-2,NA,CASSPTDNYGYTF,TGTGCCAGCAGCCCCACAGATAACTATGGCTACACCTTC
TRBV30,TRBD2,TRBJ2-7,NA,CAWSIGGNEQYF,TGTGCCTGGAGTATCGGGGGGAACGAGCAGTACTTC
TRBV6-6,NA,TRBJ1-1,NA,CASSTTNTEAFF,TGTGCCAGCAGTACAACGAACACTGAAGCTTTCTTT
TRBV7-8,NA,TRBJ2-2,once,CASSSSSNTGELFF,TGTGCCAGCAGCTCATCTAGCAACACCGGGGAGCTGTTTTTT
TRBV27,NA,TRBJ1-5,NA,CASSLAGLEPQHF,TGTGCCAGCAGTTTAGCTGGTTTGGAACCCCAGCATTTT
TRBV4-2,NA,TRBJ1-5,NA,CASSQIDFGGQPQHF,TGTGCCAGCAGCCAAATAGATTTTGGGGGACAGCCCCAGCATTTT
TRBV6-5,TRBD1,TRBJ1-2,NA,CASSYVGQGGYGYTF,TGTGCCAGCAGTTACGTGGGACAGGGTGGCTATGGCTACACCTTC
TRBV28,TRBD1,TRBJ1-2,NA,CASRGLFGYTF,TGTGCCAGTAGGGGGCTGTTTGGCTACACCTTC
TRBV28,NA,TRBJ2-1,NA,CASSKVASENEQFF,TGTGCCAGCAGTAAAGTCGCTAGCGAGAATGAGCAGTTCTTC
TRBV7-8,NA,TRBJ1-1,NA,CASSLSGSRTEAFF,TGTGCCAGCAGCTTATCAGGGTCGAGGACTGAAGCTTTCTTT
TRBV6-5,TRBD2,TRBJ2-1,few,CASSYGTSRWEQFF,TGTGCCAGCAGTTATGGGACTAGCCGCTGGGAGCAGTTCTTC
TRBV19,NA,TRBJ1-5,NA,CASSLGRYSNQPQHF,TGTGCCAGTAGTCTCGGACGGTATAGCAATCAGCCCCAGCATTTT
TRBV7-6,NA,TRBJ1-3,NA,CASSLAPGNTIYF,TGTGCCAGCAGCTTAGCTCCGGGAAACACCATATATTTT
TRBV5-6,NA,TRBJ1-1,NA,CASSHRRGDTEAFF,TGTGCCAGCAGCCACCGGCGGGGCGACACTGAAGCTTTCTTT
TRBV6-6,TRBD1,TRBJ2-4,NA,CASSYPGGRGPNIQYF,TGTGCCAGCAGTTACCCCGGGGGCAGGGGGCCAAACATTCAGTACTTC
TRBV9,NA,TRBJ2-1,NA,CASSVGTEQFF,TGTGCCAGCAGCGTTGGAACTGAGCAGTTCTTC
TRBV30,NA,TRBJ1-5,NA,CAWAISPGPGQPQHF,TGTGCCTGGGCGATTTCGCCAGGGCCCGGGCAGCCCCAGCATTTT
TRBV4-1,NA,TRBJ1-1,NA,CASSQDPGNTEAFF,TGCGCCAGCAGCCAAGATCCAGGAAACACTGAAGCTTTCTTT
TRBV5-5,NA,TRBJ1-6,NA,CASSLRASVSSYNSPLHF,TGTGCCAGCAGCCTCCGGGCGTCTGTGAGCTCCTATAATTCACCCCTCCACTTT
TRBV7-9,NA,TRBJ2-5,NA,CASSPQEETQYF,TGTGCCAGCAGCCCACAGGAAGAGACCCAGTACTTC
TRBV30,TRBD1,TRBJ1-1,NA,CAWSATGTAFF,TGTGCCTGGAGTGCGACAGGGACCGCTTTCTTT
TRBV6-6,NA,TRBJ1-5,once,CASSYNRLNQPQHF,TGTGCCAGCAGTTATAACCGTTTAAATCAGCCCCAGCATTTT
TRBV7-9,TRBD2,TRBJ2-7,NA,CASRSGGFYEQYF,TGTGCCAGCAGGAGCGGGGGATTCTACGAGCAGTACTTC
TRBV4-3,NA,TRBJ1-2,NA,CASSQERGMGAYGYTF,TGCGCCAGCAGCCAAGAGAGAGGGATGGGGGCTTATGGCTACACCTTC
TRBV2,TRBD2,TRBJ2-4,NA,CASSGLLAEALGNIQYF,TGTGCCAGCAGTGGTCTACTAGCGGAGGCCCTGGGAAACATTCAGTACTTC
TRBV7-6,NA,TRBJ1-3,NA,CASSSLLKPGNTIYF,TGTGCCAGCAGCTCCTTACTGAAGCCTGGAAACACCATATATTTT
TRBV4-3,TRBD2,TRBJ2-1,NA,CASSQEPAGGWFDEQFF,TGCGCCAGCAGCCAAGAGCCCGCGGGGGGGTGGTTCGATGAGCAGTTCTTC
TRBV27,NA,TRBJ1-5,once,CASSFGVDGNQPQHF,TGTGCCAGCAGTTTTGGCGTGGATGGCAATCAGCCCCAGCATTTT
TRBV5-4,NA,TRBJ1-1,once,CASSYNRERGEAFF,TGTGCCAGCAGCTATAACCGGGAGAGGGGCGAAGCTTTCTTT